The T cell receptor beta chain described here comes from a study of control samples from healthy donors and cancer patients. The germline gives CDR1 LNHDA, CDR2 SQIVND (reference sequence). The germline V and J ends were trimmed by 5 bases and 6 bases, with 22 bases remaining between them. The length of the CDR3 is 16 residues. The data were produced by immunoSEQ multiplex PCR, yet TCRdb's version contains in-frame clones alone and is incomplete. This sample carries 95,000 to 100,000 clones, about 89% of them seen once, and the ten largest clones take 7.8%. This TCR derives from a man younger than 45 in good health. The material sequenced was blood. This sequence joins TRBV19 and TRBJ1-1; D ambiguous. The CDR3 nucleotides are TGTGCCAGTAGTCCGGGAGTCGGGCAGAACAGTGCTGAAGCTTTCTTT. This codes for CASSPGVGQNSAEAFF.